The 28 T cell receptor beta chains below come from one sample, sequenced in a study of cytomegalovirus exposure and HLA in healthy donors. TCRdb keeps only in-frame clones here, not all; method: immunoSEQ multiplex PCR. Among 130,000 to 150,000 clones, roughly 90% were seen once, and the ten largest hold 4.5%. The sequenced sample consisted of PBMCs. The receptors derive from a man between 18 and 35 years old in good health and CMV-seropositive.

The chain has TRBV28 and TRBJ2-1; perhaps TRBD1 as D (5 bases). CDR1 is MDHEN and CDR2 is SYDVKM in the germline V gene. V was pared by 8 bases and J by 0 bases, with 11 bases between. This CDR3 region has 14 residues. CDR3 in amino acids: CASAGSPSYNEQFF. CDR3 in DNA: TGTGCCAGCGCAGGGTCTCCCTCCTACAATGAGCAGTTCTTC. The full variable domain, in which reference TRBV28 and TRBJ2-1 provide the parts outside the CDR3, is DVKVTQSSRYLVKRTGEKVFLECVQDMDHENMFWYRQDPGLGLRLIYFSYDVKMKEKGDIPEGYSVSREKKERFSLILESASTNQTSMYLCASAGSPSYNEQFFGPGTRLTVL.

This chain connects TRBV25-1 to TRBJ2-3, with D perhaps TRBD1 (6 bases). This CDR3 has 15 amino acids. In germline, CDR1 is MGHDK, CDR2 SYGVNS. The V and J ends lost 4 bases and 2 bases respectively, with 13 bases between them. CDR3 in DNA: TGTGCCAGCAGTGGTCGGACAGCCAACACAGATACGCAGTATTTT. Translation: CASSGRTANTDTQYF. The entire variable domain, with the rest obtained from reference TRBV25-1 and TRBJ2-3, is as follows: EADIYQTPRYLVIGTGKKITLECSQTMGHDKMYWYQQDPGMELHLIHYSYGVNSTEKGDLSSESTVSRIRTEHFPLTLESARPSHTSQYLCASSGRTANTDTQYFGPGTRLTVL.

The rearrangement uses TRBV7-9 and TRBJ2-7; 10 positions match TRBD2. Trimming removed 5 bases from V and 6 bases from J; junction bases left unmatched: 10. In germline, CDR1 is SEHNR, CDR2 FQNEAQ (reference sequence). CDR3 length: 15 amino acids. The CDR3, as DNA: TGTGCCAGCAGCCCCTCTAGCGGGAGAGGCGGCGAGCAGTACTTC. This translates into CASSPSSGRGGEQYF.

V is TRBV5-1 and J is TRBJ1-4; tentative D call: TRBD1 (5 bases). Trimming left V 3 bases short and J 7 bases short, with 13 bases between. Germline lookup yields CDR1 SGHRS and CDR2 YFSETQ. The CDR3 runs 14 residues. CDR3 nucleotides: TGCGCCAGCAGCTCACCAGGGCAGGGTGAAAAACTGTTTTTT. Its translation: CASSSPGQGEKLFF.

The V gene is TRBV6-6, the J gene TRBJ1-1, with D possibly matching TRBD1 (5 bases). Germline CDR1 MNHNY, CDR2 SVGAGI (reference sequence). The CDR3 loop spans 13 amino acids. The V gene lost 7 bases and the J gene lost 2 bases, with 11 bases spanning the gap. CDR3 loop: CASNQGSNTEAFF. The CDR3 DNA follows: TGTGCCAGCAATCAGGGATCCAACACTGAAGCTTTCTTT.

This sequence joins TRBV28 and TRBJ2-5; possibly TRBD2 for D (7 bases). Between the trimmed V and J ends, which lost 6 bases and 4 bases, there was a span of 18 bases. Germline loops: CDR1 MDHEN, CDR2 SYDVKM. The CDR3 is 15 amino acids. CDR3 residues: CASRKGGGFRETQYF. CDR3 sequence (DNA): TGTGCCAGCAGAAAAGGGGGGGGATTCAGAGAGACCCAGTACTTC.

The V call is TRBV6-1, the J call TRBJ1-2, with D hard to call. V lost 4 bases, J lost 4 bases, and 19 bases lay in between. The CDR3 contains 16 residues. Germline V CDR1 and CDR2: MNHNS, SASEGT. Here the CDR3 DNA reads TGTGCCAGCAGTGGGGGAGGAGAGGGAAGAGGCTATGGCTACACCTTC. Protein sequence: CASSGGGEGRGYGYTF.

V gene TRBV30 combines with J gene TRBJ2-1, with D maybe TRBD1 (6 bases). The CDR3 runs to 13 residues. Germline lookup yields CDR1 GTSNPN and CDR2 SVGIG (reference sequence). Trimming removed 8 bases at V and 5 bases at J, with 16 bases between. The CDR3 loop reads CAGEIGGHNEQFF. CDR3 sequence (DNA): TGTGCCGGGGAGATAGGGGGTCACAATGAGCAGTTCTTC.

Comment on this clone: One end of the junction fails to match germline, which may point to a read error. The chain is built from TRBV19 and TRBJ2-7, with D maybe TRBD1 (6 bases). CDR3 length: 16 residues. The germline gives CDR1 LNHDA, CDR2 SQIVND (reference sequence). The CDR3: CASSLDFGGEIYEQYF. Here the CDR3 DNA reads TGTGCCAGTAGTTTAGACTTTGGGGGCGAGATCTACGAGCAGTACTTC. The full variable domain, its missing parts supplied by reference TRBV19 and TRBJ2-7, is DGGITQSPKYLFRKEGQNVTLSCEQNLNHDAMYWYRQDPGQGLRLIYYSQIVNDFQKGDIAEGYSVSREKKESFPLTVTSAQKNPTAFYLCASSLDFGGEIYEQYFGPGTRLTVT.

This clone was seen a few times. The chain employs TRBV11-3 and TRBJ1-1, with a tentative D call TRBD1 (5 bases). CDR3 size: 16 residues. CDR1 and CDR2 from the germline V gene are SGHNT and YENEEA. Deletions cut 2 bases from V and 2 bases from J, with 15 bases between. The CDR3: CASSLSWTDRNTEAFF. For the CDR3, the DNA is TGTGCCAGCAGCTTATCCTGGACCGACAGAAACACTGAAGCTTTCTTT.

The chain links TRBV4-1 to TRBJ2-7, with 11 bases fitting TRBD2. Unmatched junction bases numbered 5, after V lost 4 bases and J lost 0 bases. Germline CDR1 reads MGHRA; CDR2 reads YSYEKL. The CDR3 totals 16 residues. As DNA, the CDR3 is TGCGCCAGCAGCCGTACTAGCGGGAGTGCCTCCTACGAGCAGTACTTC. Protein sequence: CASSRTSGSASYEQYF.

The rearrangement joins TRBV30 to TRBJ2-2; D might be TRBD2 (6 bases). V was pared by 4 bases and J by 5 bases, with 8 bases between. The CDR3 is made up of 12 amino acids. CDR1 and CDR2 from the germline V gene are GTSNPN and SVGIG (reference sequence). The CDR3 DNA sequence: TGTGCCTGGACACGGGGGACCGGGGAGCTGTTTTTT. This gives the protein CAWTRGTGELFF.

The CDR3 reads CATSSLAGAYEQYF. CDR3 DNA sequence: TGTGCCACCAGCAGTCTAGCGGGGGCCTACGAGCAGTACTTC. V usage is TRBV15 and J usage is TRBJ2-7, with 10 bases matching TRBD2. The CDR3 consists of 14 residues. The junction had 1 base not matched to a gene; V was cut back by 3 bases and J by 2 bases. The germline V gene has CDR1 LNHNV and CDR2 YYDKDF (reference sequence).

The chain employs TRBV2 and TRBJ1-1; TRBD1 is a possible D gene (5 bases). Trimming removed 4 bases from V and 3 bases from J, with 12 bases in between. The CDR3 consists of 14 residues. Germline CDR1 is SNHLY and CDR2 is FYNNEI. CDR3 loop: CASSAKGQDTEAFF. CDR3 bases: TGTGCCAGCAGTGCGAAGGGGCAGGACACTGAAGCTTTCTTT.

The chain joins TRBV30 to TRBJ1-3, with D unresolved. Germline CDR1 GTSNPN, CDR2 SVGIG (reference sequence). V shed 0 bases and J shed 3 bases, with 6 bases lying between them. The CDR3 is made up of 13 amino acids. The CDR3 loop is CAWSVNSGNTIYF. For the CDR3, the DNA is TGTGCCTGGAGTGTAAACAGTGGAAACACCATATATTTT.

This sequence joins TRBV30 and TRBJ2-7; 7 bases match TRBD1. V was clipped by 3 bases and J by 3 bases; unmatched bases: 17. Germline V gives CDR1 GTSNPN, CDR2 SVGIG (reference sequence). The length of the CDR3 is 17 residues. The CDR3 DNA is TGTGCCTGGAGCCTTCCGAGGGACAGAGTAAACTACTACGAGCAGTACTTC. Translating gives CAWSLPRDRVNYYEQYF.

The gene calls are TRBV29-1 and TRBJ2-2, with TRBD1 matching over 7 bases. The CDR3 is 13 residues long. V was clipped by 7 bases and J by 0 bases; unmatched bases: 2. Per germline, CDR1 SQVTM and CDR2 ANQGSEA. The CDR3 DNA is TGCAGCGGCGACAGGGCGAACACCGGGGAGCTGTTTTTT. Translated, it gives CSGDRANTGELFF.

The DNA for the CDR3 is TGCGCCAGCAGCTTGGTTGGGGGCCTGAACACTGAAGCTTTCTTT. Protein sequence: CASSLVGGLNTEAFF. The V and J genes are TRBV5-1 and TRBJ1-1; the D gene is possibly TRBD1 (6 bases). V was cut by 0 bases and J by 0 bases, with 9 bases left in between. Looked up from germline, CDR1 is SGHRS and CDR2 is YFSETQ. The CDR3 is 15 residues long.

The V call is TRBV6-1, the J call TRBJ2-7, with TRBD1 identical over 8 bases. Germline assignment: CDR1 MNHNS and CDR2 SASEGT. The V segment lost 5 bases and the J segment 3 bases; nucleotides outside the gene matches: 3. The CDR3 loop spans 13 amino acids. Here the CDR3 reads CASSSTGGYEQYF. The CDR3 DNA is TGTGCCAGCAGTTCAACAGGGGGCTACGAGCAGTACTTC.

This chain joins TRBV7-2 and TRBJ2-2; the D is unclear. Germline CDR1 SGHTA, CDR2 FQGNSA. This CDR3 contains 14 residues. Trimming shortened V by 5 bases and J by 1 base, and 8 bases separated the two germline ends. CDR3 nucleotide sequence: TGTGCCAGCAGCCGGTTTAGGAACACCGGGGAGCTGTTTTTT. Translation: CASSRFRNTGELFF.

The rearrangement uses TRBV4-2 and TRBJ2-5; D is uncertain. Trimming shortened V by 3 bases and J by 3 bases, and 14 bases separated the two germline ends. CDR1 and CDR2 (germline): LGHNA, YNFKEQ. This CDR3 is built from 15 residues. The CDR3 nucleotides read TGTGCCAGCAGCCAGTCCGGGTCCTACAAAGAGACCCAGTACTTC. Amino acid sequence: CASSQSGSYKETQYF.

V and J are TRBV7-3 and TRBJ1-2; possibly TRBD1 for D (6 bases). Trimming left V 11 bases short and J 0 bases short, with 19 bases between. The length of the CDR3 is 15 residues. Germline assignment: CDR1 SGHTA and CDR2 FQGTGA. The CDR3 region has the DNA TGTGCCTCAACCCACAGGGTTGGGGCTAACTATGGCTACACCTTC. It translates to CASTHRVGANYGYTF.

This clone was observed a single time. V usage is TRBV28 and J usage is TRBJ2-7; the match to TRBD1 covers 10 bases. The V gene end was trimmed by 8 bases and the J gene end by 7 bases; junction bases not matched to a gene: 11. CDR1 and CDR2 (germline): MDHEN, SYDVKM. CDR3 size: 14 residues. The CDR3 region is CASSSSDRGGEQYF. CDR3 DNA: TGTGCCAGCTCATCCTCGGACAGGGGGGGGGAGCAGTACTTC.

The chain uses TRBV7-9 and TRBJ1-2; D possibly corresponds to TRBD1 (5 bases). The CDR3 has 12 amino acids. Germline V CDR1 and CDR2: SEHNR, FQNEAQ (reference sequence). V shed 5 bases and J shed 8 bases, with 12 bases lying between them. In nucleotides, the CDR3 is TGTGCCAGCAGCCCTAGGGGTGACGGCTACACCTTC. It yields the protein CASSPRGDGYTF.

This rearrangement joins TRBV6-6 to TRBJ2-3, with a possible D match to TRBD1 (5 bases). Trimming shortened V by 6 bases and J by 4 bases, and 11 bases separated the two germline ends. The germline CDR1 and CDR2 sequences are MNHNY and SVGAGI (reference sequence). CDR3 size: 13 residues. CDR3 nucleotides: TGTGCCAGCAGAACCCAGGGTCCAGATACGCAGTATTTT. Encoded protein: CASRTQGPDTQYF.

The V call is TRBV11-3, the J call TRBJ1-1, with a tentative D call TRBD1 (5 bases). V lost 0 bases to trimming and J lost 3 bases, with 5 bases between them. The CDR3 sequence is 13 residues long. CDR1 SGHNT and CDR2 YENEEA come from the germline V gene. CDR3 amino acids: CASSLDRDTEAFF. As DNA, the CDR3 is TGTGCCAGCAGCTTAGACAGGGACACTGAAGCTTTCTTT.

The V gene is TRBV7-9, the J gene TRBJ2-1; D possibly corresponds to TRBD2 (5 bases). This CDR3 has 14 residues. Trimming left V 3 bases short and J 5 bases short, with 11 bases between. Per the germline V gene, CDR1 is SEHNR and CDR2 is FQNEAQ (reference sequence). This CDR3 reads CASSLGSGDNEQFF. In DNA form, the CDR3 reads TGTGCCAGCAGCTTGGGCAGCGGAGACAATGAGCAGTTCTTC. Looking up the rest from reference TRBV7-9 and TRBJ2-1 gives the full variable domain: DTGVSQNPRHKITKRGQNVTFRCDPISEHNRLYWYRQTLGQGPEFLTYFQNEAQLEKSRLLSDRFSAERPKGSFSTLEIQRTEQGDSAMYLCASSLGSGDNEQFFGPGTRLTVL.

The chain employs TRBV30 and TRBJ1-5; D is possibly TRBD1 (5 bases). Germline CDR1 and CDR2: GTSNPN and SVGIG (reference sequence). The CDR3 has 12 amino acids. V shed 3 bases and J shed 10 bases, with 13 bases lying between them. CDR3 nucleotides: TGTGCCTGGAGGCGGGATCAGGGACCCCAGCATTTT. Translation: CAWRRDQGPQHF.